This TCR beta chain was sequenced in a study of graft-versus-host responses after intestinal transplantation. On the study more broadly: Isolated intestinal, liver-intestinal, or multivisceral transplants were what recipients had. Anti-thymocyte globulin induction was given to all recipients, followed by tacrolimus and steroids for around 3 years.

CDR1 is KGHSH and CDR2 is LQKENI in the germline V gene. V was pared by 3 bases and J by 2 bases, with 11 bases between. The CDR3 runs to 14 residues. The table came from immunoSEQ multiplex PCR; TCRdb's copy has only in-frame clones and leaves some out. The table lists about 86,000 clones, roughly nine tenths of them singletons, with approximately 0.28% in the top ten. To note about this clone: Its antigen is unknown. The same CDR3 is also encoded by other DNA sequences in this sample.

This clonotype originated in a human donor who was the organ donor for an intestinal transplant. This specimen was unstimulated CD4+ T cells sorted from spleen or lymph node cells, taken before transplant. The rearrangement joins TRBV18 to TRBJ2-7, with D perhaps TRBD2 (6 bases). The CDR3 region is CASSPGTGAYEQYF. The CDR3 nucleotides read TGTGCCAGCTCACCCGGGACTGGAGCCTACGAGCAGTACTTC.